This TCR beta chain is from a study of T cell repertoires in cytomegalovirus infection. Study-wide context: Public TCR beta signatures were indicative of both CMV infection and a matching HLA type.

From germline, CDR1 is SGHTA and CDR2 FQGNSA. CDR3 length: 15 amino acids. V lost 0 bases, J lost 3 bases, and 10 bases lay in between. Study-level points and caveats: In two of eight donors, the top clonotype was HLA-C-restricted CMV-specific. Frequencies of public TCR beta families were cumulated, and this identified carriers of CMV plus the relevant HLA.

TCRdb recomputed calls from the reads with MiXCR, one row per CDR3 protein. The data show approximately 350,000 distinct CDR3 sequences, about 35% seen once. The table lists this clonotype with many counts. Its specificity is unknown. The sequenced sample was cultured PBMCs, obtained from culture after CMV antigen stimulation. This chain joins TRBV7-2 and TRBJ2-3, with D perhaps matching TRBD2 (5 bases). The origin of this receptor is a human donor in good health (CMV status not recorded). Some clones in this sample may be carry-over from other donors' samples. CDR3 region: CASSLAGVRTDTQYF. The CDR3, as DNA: TGTGCCAGCAGCTTAGCGGGAGTTCGAACAGATACGCAGTATTTT.